This TCR beta chain was obtained from a study of T-cell memory formation after mild COVID-19. In the study overall: Clusters were largely donor specific.

A few counts support this clonotype. The antigen is not known. Study conclusions and caveats: Contracting clones localized mainly to CM and EM when CD4+ and mainly to EMRA when CD8+. Detection of some responders pre-infection suggested pre-existing cross-reactive memory T cells participated.

From the 5' RACE reads, TCRdb called clonotypes with MiXCR, one entry per CDR3 protein. The sample has roughly 350,000 distinct CDR3 sequences; about an eighth are singletons. Trimming left V 0 bases short and J 0 bases short, with 12 bases between. The germline gives CDR1 SGHRS, CDR2 YFSETQ. The CDR3 extends over 16 amino acids. V gene TRBV5-1 combines with J gene TRBJ1-1; D is ambiguous. The source material was PBMCs or a T cell subset sorted from them (not recorded which). This TCR derives from a young man who had mild COVID-19 (a few samples of this study predate the infection). Cell type and time point are not known. CDR3 coding DNA: TGCGCCAGCAGCTTGGAGCGAACCCAATTGAACACTGAAGCTTTCTTT. As protein: CASSLERTQLNTEAFF.